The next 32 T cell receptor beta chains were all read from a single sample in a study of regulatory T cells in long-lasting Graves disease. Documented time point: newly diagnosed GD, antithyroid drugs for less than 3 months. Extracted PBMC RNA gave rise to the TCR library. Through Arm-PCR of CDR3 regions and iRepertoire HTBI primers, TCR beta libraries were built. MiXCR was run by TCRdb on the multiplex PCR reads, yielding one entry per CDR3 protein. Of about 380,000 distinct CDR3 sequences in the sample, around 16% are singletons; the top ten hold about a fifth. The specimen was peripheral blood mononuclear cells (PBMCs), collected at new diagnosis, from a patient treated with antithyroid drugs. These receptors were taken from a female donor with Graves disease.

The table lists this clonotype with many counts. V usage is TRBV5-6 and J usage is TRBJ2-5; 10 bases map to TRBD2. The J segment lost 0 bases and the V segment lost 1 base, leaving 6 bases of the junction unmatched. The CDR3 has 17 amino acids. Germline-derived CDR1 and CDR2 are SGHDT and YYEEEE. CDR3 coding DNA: TGTGCCAGCAGCTTGCCCAGCGGGGGGGCATACCAAGAGACCCAGTACTTC. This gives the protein CASSLPSGGAYQETQYF.

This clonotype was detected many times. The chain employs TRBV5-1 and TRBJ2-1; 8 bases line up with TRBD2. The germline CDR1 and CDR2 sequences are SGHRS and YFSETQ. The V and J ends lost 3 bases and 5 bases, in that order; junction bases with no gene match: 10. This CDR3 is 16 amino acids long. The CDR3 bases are TGCGCCAGCAGCTCGGGAGATTCGGGGGGGGACAATGAGCAGTTCTTC. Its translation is CASSSGDSGGDNEQFF.

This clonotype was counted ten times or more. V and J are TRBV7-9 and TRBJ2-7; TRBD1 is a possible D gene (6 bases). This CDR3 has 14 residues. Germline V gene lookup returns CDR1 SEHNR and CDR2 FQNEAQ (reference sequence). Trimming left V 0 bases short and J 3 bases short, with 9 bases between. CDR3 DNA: TGTGCCAGCAGCTTAGCCAGGGGATACTACGAGCAGTACTTC. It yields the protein CASSLARGYYEQYF.

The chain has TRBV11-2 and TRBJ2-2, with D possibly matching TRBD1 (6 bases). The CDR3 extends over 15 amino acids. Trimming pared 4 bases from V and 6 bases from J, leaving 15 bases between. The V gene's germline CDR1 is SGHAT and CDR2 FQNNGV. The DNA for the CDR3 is TGTGCCAGCAGCTCCTTACAGGGTCGCCCCGGGGAGCTGTTTTTT. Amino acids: CASSSLQGRPGELFF.

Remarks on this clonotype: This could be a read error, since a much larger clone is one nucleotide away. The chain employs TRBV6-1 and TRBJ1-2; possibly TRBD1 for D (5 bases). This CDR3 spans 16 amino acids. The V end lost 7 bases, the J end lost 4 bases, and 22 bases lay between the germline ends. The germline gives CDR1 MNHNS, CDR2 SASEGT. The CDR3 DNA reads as TGTGCCAGCACCGCGGCGGATTCCAGGGAGGCCTATGGCTACACCTTC. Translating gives CASTAADSREAYGYTF.

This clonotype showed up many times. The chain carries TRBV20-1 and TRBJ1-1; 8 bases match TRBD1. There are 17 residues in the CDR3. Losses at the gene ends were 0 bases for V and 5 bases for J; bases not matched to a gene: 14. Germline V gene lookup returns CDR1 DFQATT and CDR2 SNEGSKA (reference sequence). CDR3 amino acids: CSARDDKKMDRETEAFF. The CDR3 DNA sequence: TGCAGTGCTAGAGACGACAAGAAAATGGACAGGGAGACTGAAGCTTTCTTT.

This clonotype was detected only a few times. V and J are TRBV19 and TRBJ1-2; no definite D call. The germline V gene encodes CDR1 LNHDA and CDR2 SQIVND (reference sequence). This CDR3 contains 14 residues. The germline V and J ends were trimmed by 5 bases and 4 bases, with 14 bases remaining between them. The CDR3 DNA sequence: TGTGCCAGTAGTGGGCAAAGCTCTGGCTATGGCTACACCTTC. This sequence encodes CASSGQSSGYGYTF. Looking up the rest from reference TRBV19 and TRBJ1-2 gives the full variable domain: DGGITQSPKYLFRKEGQNVTLSCEQNLNHDAMYWYRQDPGQGLRLIYYSQIVNDFQKGDIAEGYSVSREKKESFPLTVTSAQKNPTAFYLCASSGQSSGYGYTFGSGTRLTVV.

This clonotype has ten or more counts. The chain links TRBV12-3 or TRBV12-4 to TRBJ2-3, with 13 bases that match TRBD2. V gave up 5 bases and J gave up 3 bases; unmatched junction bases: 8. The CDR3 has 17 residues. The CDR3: CASSGLAGEKRTDTQYF. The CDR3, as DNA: TGTGCCAGCAGTGGACTAGCGGGAGAGAAAAGAACAGATACGCAGTATTTT.

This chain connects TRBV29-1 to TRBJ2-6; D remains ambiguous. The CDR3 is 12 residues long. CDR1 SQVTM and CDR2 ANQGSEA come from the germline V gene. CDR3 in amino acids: CGSVSGANVLTF. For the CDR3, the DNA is TGCGGCTCCGTATCTGGGGCCAACGTCCTGACTTTC.

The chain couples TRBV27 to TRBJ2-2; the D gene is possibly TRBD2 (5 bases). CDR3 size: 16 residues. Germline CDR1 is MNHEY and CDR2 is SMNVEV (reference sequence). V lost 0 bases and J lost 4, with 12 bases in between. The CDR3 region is CASSLSRRTVTGELFF. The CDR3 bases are TGTGCCAGCAGTTTATCGAGGCGGACTGTCACCGGGGAGCTGTTTTTT.

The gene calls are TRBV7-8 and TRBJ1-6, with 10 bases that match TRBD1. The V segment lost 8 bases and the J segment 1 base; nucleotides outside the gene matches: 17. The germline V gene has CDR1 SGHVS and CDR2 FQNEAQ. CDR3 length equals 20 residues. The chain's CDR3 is CASYEKPGQGFWSYNSPLHF. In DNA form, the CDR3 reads TGTGCCAGCTATGAGAAGCCGGGACAGGGGTTTTGGTCCTATAATTCACCCCTCCACTTT.

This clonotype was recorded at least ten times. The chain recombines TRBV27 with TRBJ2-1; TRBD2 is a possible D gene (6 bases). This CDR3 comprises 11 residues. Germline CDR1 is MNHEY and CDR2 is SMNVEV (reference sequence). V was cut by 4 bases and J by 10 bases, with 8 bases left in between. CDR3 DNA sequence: TGTGCCAGCAGTTCCGGGAGAGAGCAGTTCTTC. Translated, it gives CASSSGREQFF.

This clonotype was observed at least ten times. For the CDR3, the DNA is TGCGCCAGCAGCCAAGCCGGGACTGAGGCGCAGTATTTT. As protein: CASSQAGTEAQYF. The chain has TRBV4-1 and TRBJ2-3; TRBD2 is a possible D gene (6 bases). The CDR3 totals 13 residues. V was cut by 1 base and J by 10 bases, with 12 bases left in between. Germline V lookup: CDR1 MGHRA, CDR2 YSYEKL.

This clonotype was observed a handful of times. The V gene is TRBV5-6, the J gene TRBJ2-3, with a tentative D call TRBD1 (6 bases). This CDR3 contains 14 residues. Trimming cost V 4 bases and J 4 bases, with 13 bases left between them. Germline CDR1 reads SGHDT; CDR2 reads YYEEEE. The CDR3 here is CASSGNRQADTQYF. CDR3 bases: TGTGCCAGCAGCGGAAATAGACAGGCAGATACGCAGTATTTT.

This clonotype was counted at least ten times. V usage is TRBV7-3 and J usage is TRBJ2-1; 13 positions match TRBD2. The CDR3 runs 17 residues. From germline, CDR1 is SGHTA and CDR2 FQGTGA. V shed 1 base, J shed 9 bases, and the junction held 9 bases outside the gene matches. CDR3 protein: CASSLNAGTSGMGEQFF. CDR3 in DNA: TGTGCCAGCAGCTTAAATGCCGGGACTAGCGGGATGGGTGAGCAGTTCTTC.

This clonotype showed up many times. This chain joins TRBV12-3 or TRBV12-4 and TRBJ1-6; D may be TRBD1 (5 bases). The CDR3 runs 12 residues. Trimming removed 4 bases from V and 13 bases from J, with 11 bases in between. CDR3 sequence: CASSYPGRPLHF. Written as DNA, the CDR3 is TGTGCCAGCAGTTACCCAGGGAGGCCCCTCCACTTT.

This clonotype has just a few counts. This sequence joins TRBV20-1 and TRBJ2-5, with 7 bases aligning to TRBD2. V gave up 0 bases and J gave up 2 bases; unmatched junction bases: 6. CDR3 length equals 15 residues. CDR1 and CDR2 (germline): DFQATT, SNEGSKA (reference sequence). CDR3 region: CSARDFQGGQETQYF. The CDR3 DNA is TGCAGTGCTAGAGATTTTCAGGGAGGGCAAGAGACCCAGTACTTC.

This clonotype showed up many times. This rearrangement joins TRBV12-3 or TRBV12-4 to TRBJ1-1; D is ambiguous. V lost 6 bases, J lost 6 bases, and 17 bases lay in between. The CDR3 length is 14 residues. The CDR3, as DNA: TGTGCCAGCAGCCAAGCAAGACAAACCGCTGAAGCTTTCTTT. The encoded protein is CASSQARQTAEAFF.

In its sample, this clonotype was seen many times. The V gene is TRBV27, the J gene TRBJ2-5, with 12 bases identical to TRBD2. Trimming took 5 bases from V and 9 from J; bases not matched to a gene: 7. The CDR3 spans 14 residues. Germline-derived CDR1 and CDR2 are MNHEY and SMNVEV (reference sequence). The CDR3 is CASSTLTSGGSQYF. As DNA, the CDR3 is TGTGCCAGCAGTACACTGACTAGCGGGGGTTCCCAGTACTTC.

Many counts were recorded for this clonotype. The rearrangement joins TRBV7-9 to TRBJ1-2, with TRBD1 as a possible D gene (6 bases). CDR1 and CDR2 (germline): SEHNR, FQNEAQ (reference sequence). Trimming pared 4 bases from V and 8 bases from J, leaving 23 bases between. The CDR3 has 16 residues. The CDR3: CASSYLRGANGTGYTF. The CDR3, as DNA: TGTGCCAGCAGCTACCTTAGGGGGGCGAACGGTACAGGCTACACCTTC.

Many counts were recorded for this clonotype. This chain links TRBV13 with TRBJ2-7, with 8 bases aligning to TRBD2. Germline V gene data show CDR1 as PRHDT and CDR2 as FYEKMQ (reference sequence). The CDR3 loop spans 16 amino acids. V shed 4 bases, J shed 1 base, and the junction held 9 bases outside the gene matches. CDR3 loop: CASSWSGRASSYEQYF. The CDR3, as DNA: TGTGCCAGCAGCTGGAGCGGGAGAGCGAGTTCCTACGAGCAGTACTTC.

The DNA for the CDR3 is TGTGCCAGCAGTCAAAGCGGGGGGAGCACAGATACGCAGTATTTT. It is translated as CASSQSGGSTDTQYF. The gene calls are TRBV6-6 and TRBJ2-3; 9 nucleotides line up with TRBD2. The germline V gene has CDR1 MNHNY and CDR2 SVGAGI (reference sequence). J lost 0 bases, V lost 5 bases, and 3 bases had no gene match. The CDR3 has 15 residues.

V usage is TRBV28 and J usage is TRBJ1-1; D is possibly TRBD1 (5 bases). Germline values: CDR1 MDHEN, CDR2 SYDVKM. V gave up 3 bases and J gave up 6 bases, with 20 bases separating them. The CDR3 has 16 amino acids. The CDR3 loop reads CASSFMGKGDSSEAFF. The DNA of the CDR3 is TGTGCCAGCAGTTTCATGGGTAAAGGAGACAGCTCTGAAGCTTTCTTT. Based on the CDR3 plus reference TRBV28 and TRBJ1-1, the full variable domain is DVKVTQSSRYLVKRTGEKVFLECVQDMDHENMFWYRQDPGLGLRLIYFSYDVKMKEKGDIPEGYSVSREKKERFSLILESASTNQTSMYLCASSFMGKGDSSEAFFGQGTRLTVV.

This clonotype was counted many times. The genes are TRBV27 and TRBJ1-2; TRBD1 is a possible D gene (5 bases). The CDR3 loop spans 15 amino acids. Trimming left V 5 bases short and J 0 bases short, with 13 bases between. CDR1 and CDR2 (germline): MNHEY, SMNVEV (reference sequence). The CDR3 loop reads CASSPPGPTNYGYTF. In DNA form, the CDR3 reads TGTGCCAGCAGTCCGCCGGGACCCACTAACTATGGCTACACCTTC.

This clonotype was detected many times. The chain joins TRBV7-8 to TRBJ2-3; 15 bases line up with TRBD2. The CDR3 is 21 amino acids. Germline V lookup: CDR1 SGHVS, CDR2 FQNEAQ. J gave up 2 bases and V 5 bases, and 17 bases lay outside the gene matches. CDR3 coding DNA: TGTGCCAGCAGCCCCGGACTAGCGGGAGGGCCCATGGGCCACGTCACAGATACGCAGTATTTT. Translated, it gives CASSPGLAGGPMGHVTDTQYF.

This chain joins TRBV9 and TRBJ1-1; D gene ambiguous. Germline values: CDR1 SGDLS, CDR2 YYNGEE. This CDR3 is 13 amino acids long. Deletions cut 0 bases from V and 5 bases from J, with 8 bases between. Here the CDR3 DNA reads TGTGCCAGCAGCGTAGCGGCGACAACTGAAGCTTTCTTT. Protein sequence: CASSVAATTEAFF.

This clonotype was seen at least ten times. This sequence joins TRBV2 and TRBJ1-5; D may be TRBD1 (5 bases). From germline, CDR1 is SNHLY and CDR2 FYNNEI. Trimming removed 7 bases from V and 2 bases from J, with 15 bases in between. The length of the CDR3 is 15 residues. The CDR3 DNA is TGTGCCAGCACAACACGGGACGGCCGCAATCAGCCCCAGCATTTT. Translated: CASTTRDGRNQPQHF. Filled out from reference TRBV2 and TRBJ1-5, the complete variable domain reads EPEVTQTPSHQVTQMGQEVILRCVPISNHLYFYWYRQILGQKVEFLVSFYNNEISEKSEIFDDQFSVERPDGSNFTLKIRSTKLEDSAMYFCASTTRDGRNQPQHFGDGTRLSIL.

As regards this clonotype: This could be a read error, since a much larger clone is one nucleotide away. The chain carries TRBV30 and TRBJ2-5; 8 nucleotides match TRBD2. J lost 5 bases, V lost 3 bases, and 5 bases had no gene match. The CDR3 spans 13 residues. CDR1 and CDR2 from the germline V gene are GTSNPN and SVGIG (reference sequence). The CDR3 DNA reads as TGTGCCTGGAGGACTGGCGGGAGGGAGACCCAGTACTTC. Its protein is CAWRTGGRETQYF.

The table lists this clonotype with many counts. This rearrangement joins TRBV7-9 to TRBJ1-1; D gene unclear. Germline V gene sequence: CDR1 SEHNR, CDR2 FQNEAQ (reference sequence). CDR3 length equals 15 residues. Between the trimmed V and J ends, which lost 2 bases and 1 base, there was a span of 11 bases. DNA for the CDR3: TGTGCCAGCAGCTTAAGACCCAATCAGAACACTGAAGCTTTCTTT. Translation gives CASSLRPNQNTEAFF.

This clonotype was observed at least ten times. This chain's CDR3 is CASSFNRRETQYF. In DNA form, the CDR3 reads TGTGCCAGCAGCTTTAACAGGAGAGAGACCCAGTACTTC. The chain is built from TRBV11-2 and TRBJ2-5; D is perhaps TRBD1 (5 bases). Germline V CDR1 and CDR2: SGHAT, FQNNGV. Trimming removed 3 bases from V and 4 bases from J, with 9 bases in between. The CDR3 sequence is 13 residues long.

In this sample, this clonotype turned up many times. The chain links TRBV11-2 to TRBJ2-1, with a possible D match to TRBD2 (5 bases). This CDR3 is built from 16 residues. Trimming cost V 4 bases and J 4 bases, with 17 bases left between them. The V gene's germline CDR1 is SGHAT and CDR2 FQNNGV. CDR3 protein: CASSWSAGNTYNEQFF. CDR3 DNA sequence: TGTGCCAGCAGCTGGTCGGCGGGCAATACGTACAATGAGCAGTTCTTC. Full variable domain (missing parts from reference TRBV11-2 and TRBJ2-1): EAGVAQSPRYKIIEKRQSVAFWCNPISGHATLYWYQQILGQGPKLLIQFQNNGVVDDSQLPKDRFSAERLKGVDSTLKIQPAKLEDSAVYLCASSWSAGNTYNEQFFGPGTRLTVL.

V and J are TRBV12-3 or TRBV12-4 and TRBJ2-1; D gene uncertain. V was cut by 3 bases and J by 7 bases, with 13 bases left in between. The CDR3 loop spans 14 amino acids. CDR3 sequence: CASSLGNRPNEQFF. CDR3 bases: TGTGCCAGCAGTTTGGGGAATAGACCAAATGAGCAGTTCTTC.